Listed here are 8 T cell receptor beta chains from one sample, sequenced in a study of blood T cell repertoires in COVID-19 (dated by TCRdb to the early 2020s). Library method: the immunoSEQ multiplex PCR assay. TCRdb took over this immuneACCESS table, retaining in-frame rearrangements with V and J assigned. Such tables are incomplete; in checked studies, under half of the missing clones stem from an unresolved V gene, and the remainder is unexplained. In all, the sample holds around 200,000 clones, and around 84% of those were seen once. 13% to 15% of the sample belongs to the ten largest clones. Sequencing was carried out using peripheral blood. The receptors here all came from a man in his thirties or forties with active or convalescent COVID-19.

The chain combines TRBV7-9 with TRBJ2-4; 7 bases line up with TRBD1. Germline V lookup: CDR1 SEHNR, CDR2 FQNEAQ (reference sequence). V was clipped by 1 base and J by 1 base; unmatched bases: 7. CDR3 length: 17 amino acids. CDR3 in DNA: TGTGCCAGCAGCTTAGACGACAGGGCGTTTGCCAAAAACATTCAGTACTTC. Residues: CASSLDDRAFAKNIQYF.

The chain couples TRBV30 to TRBJ2-1, with D perhaps matching TRBD2 (6 bases). CDR3 length: 12 residues. Trimming pared 2 bases from V and 10 bases from J, leaving 12 bases between. Germline CDR1 GTSNPN, CDR2 SVGIG (reference sequence). The CDR3 here is CAWSTGDSEQFF. For the CDR3, the DNA is TGTGCCTGGAGTACCGGGGACTCCGAGCAGTTCTTC.

The chain recombines TRBV3-1 (or the pseudogene TRBV3-2) with TRBJ2-5, with 8 nucleotides matching TRBD2. V lost 0 bases and J lost 3; bases outside the gene matches: 3. Germline V gene sequence: CDR1 LGHDT, CDR2 YNNKEL (reference sequence). The CDR3 is made up of 15 amino acids. The CDR3 nucleotides are TGTGCCAGCAGCCAAGAGACTAGCGCTAAAGAGACCCAGTACTTC. Protein product: CASSQETSAKETQYF.

This chain uses TRBV19 with TRBJ2-6; 9 nucleotides agree with TRBD2. Losses at the gene ends were 7 bases for V and 0 bases for J; bases not matched to a gene: 10. The CDR3 runs 18 residues. Germline CDR1 and CDR2: LNHDA and SQIVND (reference sequence). Here the CDR3 reads CASTAGGYLYSGANVLTF. The CDR3 region has the DNA TGTGCCAGTACCGCGGGGGGGTACCTTTACTCTGGGGCCAACGTCCTGACTTTC.

The chain links TRBV12-5 to TRBJ2-7; 7 nucleotides match TRBD1. The CDR3 covers 12 residues. Germline lookup yields CDR1 LGHNT and CDR2 FRNRAP. The junction had 2 bases not matched to a gene; V was cut back by 3 bases and J by 6 bases. The DNA of the CDR3 is TGTGCTAGTGGTTTTGACAGGGTCGAGCAGTACTTC. Amino acids: CASGFDRVEQYF.

This clone was seen a few times. The chain employs TRBV11-3 and TRBJ2-7; TRBD2 agrees at 7 bases. The junction had 5 bases not matched to a gene; V was cut back by 0 bases and J by 6 bases. The length of the CDR3 is 14 residues. From germline, CDR1 is SGHNT and CDR2 YENEEA. The CDR3 nucleotides read TGTGCCAGCAGCTTAGAGGTAGGGAGGGGCGAGCAGTACTTC. As protein: CASSLEVGRGEQYF.

This sequence joins TRBV12-5 and TRBJ2-7; TRBD1 aligns across 12 bases. The CDR3 has 17 residues. CDR1 LGHNT and CDR2 FRNRAP come from the germline V gene. The junction had 13 bases not matched to a gene; V was cut back by 6 bases and J by 4 bases. CDR3 DNA: TGTGCTAGTGGGCGTCTAAGCCGGGACAGGGGGCATTACGAGCAGTACTTC. Its protein product is CASGRLSRDRGHYEQYF.

This sequence joins TRBV7-2 and TRBJ2-1, with a tentative D call TRBD2 (5 bases). V lost 5 bases to trimming and J lost 3 bases, with 20 bases between them. The germline V gene has CDR1 SGHTA and CDR2 FQGNSA. This CDR3 is built from 17 residues. The CDR3 spells CASSPPPNERNYNEQFF. In DNA form, the CDR3 reads TGTGCCAGCAGCCCCCCCCCAAACGAGCGGAACTACAATGAGCAGTTCTTC. The full variable domain, with the rest looked up from reference TRBV7-2 and TRBJ2-1, is GAGVSQSPSNKVTEKGKDVELRCDPISGHTALYWYRQSLGQGLEFLIYFQGNSAPDKSGLPSDRFSAERTGGSVSTLTIQRTQQEDSAVYLCASSPPPNERNYNEQFFGPGTRLTVL.